This TCR beta chain appears in the sequencing data of a study of siplizumab effects on memory and regulatory T cells. The assay looked at 99,000 or so TCR templates in each sample. Assay: immunoSEQ multiplex PCR; the TCRdb copy retains only in-frame clones and omits some. Of more than 60,000 clones listed, roughly 93% are singletons. The length of the CDR3 is 17 residues. V trimming: 3 bases; J trimming: 3 bases; junction bases outside the gene matches: 13. Germline V gene lookup returns CDR1 KGHSH and CDR2 LQKENI. As to this clone: Its antigen is not known.

Points from the study as a whole: Relative to controls at more than 25%, mappable alloreactive CD4+ clones exhibited a mean Treg-derived proportion of less than 70% with siplizumab.

Sequencing was done on a sample of CD8+ T cells sorted from blood. The V and J genes are TRBV18 and TRBJ1-2, with 7 bases matching TRBD1. This sequence was found in a human donor in good health. The CDR3 coding sequence is TGTGCCAGCTCACCCTCGGGTAGGCAGGGGGACTACTATGGCTACACCTTC. Its translation: CASSPSGRQGDYYGYTF.